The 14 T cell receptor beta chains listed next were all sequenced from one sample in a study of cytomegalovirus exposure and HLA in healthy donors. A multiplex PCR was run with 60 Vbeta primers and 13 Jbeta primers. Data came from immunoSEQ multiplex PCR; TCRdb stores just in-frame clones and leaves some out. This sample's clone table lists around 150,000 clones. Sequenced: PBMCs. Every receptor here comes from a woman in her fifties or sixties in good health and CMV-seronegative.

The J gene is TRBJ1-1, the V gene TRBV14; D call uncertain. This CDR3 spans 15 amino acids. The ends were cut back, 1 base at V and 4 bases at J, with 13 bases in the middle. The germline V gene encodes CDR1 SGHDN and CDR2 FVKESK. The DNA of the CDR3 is TGTGCCAGCAGCCAAGTTGGACTGGGTCTCACTGAAGCTTTCTTT. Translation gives CASSQVGLGLTEAFF.

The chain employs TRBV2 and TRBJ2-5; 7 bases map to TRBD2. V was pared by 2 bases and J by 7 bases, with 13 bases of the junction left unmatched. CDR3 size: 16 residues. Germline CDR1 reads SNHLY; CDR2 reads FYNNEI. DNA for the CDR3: TGTGCCAGCAGTGAAAGAGTAGCTAGCGGCCTAGGGACCCAGTACTTC. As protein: CASSERVASGLGTQYF. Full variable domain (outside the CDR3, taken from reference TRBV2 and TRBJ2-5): EPEVTQTPSHQVTQMGQEVILRCVPISNHLYFYWYRQILGQKVEFLVSFYNNEISEKSEIFDDQFSVERPDGSNFTLKIRSTKLEDSAMYFCASSERVASGLGTQYFGPGTRLLVL.

This chain's CDR3 is CASSLGLDSPLHF. The DNA of the CDR3 is TGCGCCAGCAGCTTGGGACTCGATTCACCCCTCCACTTT. The rearrangement uses TRBV5-1 and TRBJ1-6; D not resolved. This CDR3 spans 13 amino acids. CDR1 is SGHRS and CDR2 is YFSETQ in the germline V gene. V was pared by 0 bases and J by 8 bases, with 6 bases between.

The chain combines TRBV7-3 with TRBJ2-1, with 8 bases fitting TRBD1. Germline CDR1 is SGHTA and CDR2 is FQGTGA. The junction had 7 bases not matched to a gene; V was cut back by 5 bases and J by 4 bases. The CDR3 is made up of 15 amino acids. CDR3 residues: CASSPGTGPYNEQFF. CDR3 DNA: TGTGCCAGCAGCCCCGGGACAGGTCCATACAATGAGCAGTTCTTC.

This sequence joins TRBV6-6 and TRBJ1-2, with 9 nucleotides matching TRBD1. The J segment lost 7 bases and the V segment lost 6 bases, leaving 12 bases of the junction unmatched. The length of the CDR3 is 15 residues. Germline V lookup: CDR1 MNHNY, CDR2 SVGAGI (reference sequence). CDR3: CASRSLPGTGSGYTF. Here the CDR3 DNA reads TGTGCCAGCAGATCCCTTCCCGGGACAGGGTCTGGCTACACCTTC.

DNA of the CDR3: TGTGCTAGTGGGGCCGGGACAGGGGACACTGAAGCTTTCTTT. Residues: CASGAGTGDTEAFF. This rearrangement joins TRBV12-5 to TRBJ1-1; 10 positions agree with TRBD1. CDR1 LGHNT and CDR2 FRNRAP come from the germline V gene. Trimming cost V 6 bases and J 3 bases; bases outside gene matches: 4. The CDR3 is 14 amino acids.

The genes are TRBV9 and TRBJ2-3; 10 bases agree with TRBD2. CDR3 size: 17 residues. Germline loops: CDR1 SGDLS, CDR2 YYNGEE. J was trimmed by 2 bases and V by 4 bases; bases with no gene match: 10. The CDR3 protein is CASSSGVAGGATDTQYF. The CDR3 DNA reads TGTGCCAGCAGCTCCGGGGTAGCGGGGGGAGCCACAGATACGCAGTATTTT.

The CDR3 sequence is CASSFRLGQGLDNEQFF. The CDR3 nucleotides are TGTGCCAGCAGTTTTCGGCTAGGACAGGGACTGGACAATGAGCAGTTCTTC. This chain joins TRBV27 and TRBJ2-1; 8 positions agree with TRBD1. The CDR3 extends over 17 amino acids. The V gene end was trimmed by 3 bases and the J gene end by 5 bases; junction bases not matched to a gene: 12. Germline lookup yields CDR1 MNHEY and CDR2 SMNVEV (reference sequence).

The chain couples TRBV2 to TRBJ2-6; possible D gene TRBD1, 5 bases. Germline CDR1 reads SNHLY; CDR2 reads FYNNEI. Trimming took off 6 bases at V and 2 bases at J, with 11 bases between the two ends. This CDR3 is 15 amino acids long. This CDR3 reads CASSGRGTGANVLTF. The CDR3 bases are TGTGCCAGCAGCGGAAGGGGTACTGGGGCCAACGTCCTGACTTTC. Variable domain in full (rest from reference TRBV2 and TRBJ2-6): EPEVTQTPSHQVTQMGQEVILRCVPISNHLYFYWYRQILGQKVEFLVSFYNNEISEKSEIFDDQFSVERPDGSNFTLKIRSTKLEDSAMYFCASSGRGTGANVLTFGAGSRLTVL.

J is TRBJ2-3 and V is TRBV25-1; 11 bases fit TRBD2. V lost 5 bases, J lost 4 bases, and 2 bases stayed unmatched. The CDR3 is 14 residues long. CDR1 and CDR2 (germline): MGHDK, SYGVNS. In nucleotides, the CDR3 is TGTGCCAGCAGTTTAGCGGGAGGGCCAGATACGCAGTATTTT. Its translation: CASSLAGGPDTQYF.

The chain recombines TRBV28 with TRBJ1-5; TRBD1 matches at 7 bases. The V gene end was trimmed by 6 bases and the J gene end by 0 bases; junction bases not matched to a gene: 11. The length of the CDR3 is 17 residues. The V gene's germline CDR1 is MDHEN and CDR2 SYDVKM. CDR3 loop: CASSGQALGYSNQPQHF. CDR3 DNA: TGTGCCAGCAGCGGACAGGCCTTGGGTTATAGCAATCAGCCCCAGCATTTT. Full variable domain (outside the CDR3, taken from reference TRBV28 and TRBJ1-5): DVKVTQSSRYLVKRTGEKVFLECVQDMDHENMFWYRQDPGLGLRLIYFSYDVKMKEKGDIPEGYSVSREKKERFSLILESASTNQTSMYLCASSGQALGYSNQPQHFGDGTRLSIL.

The CDR3 sequence: CASSYDGQGGREQYF. CDR3 DNA sequence: TGTGCCAGCAGTTACGATGGGCAGGGTGGTCGCGAGCAGTACTTC. The J gene is TRBJ2-5, the V gene TRBV6-5; perhaps TRBD1 as D (5 bases). The DNA end lines up better with TRBJ2-7; the J call may be wrong. CDR3 length equals 15 residues. Germline-derived CDR1 and CDR2 are MNHEY and SVGAGI.

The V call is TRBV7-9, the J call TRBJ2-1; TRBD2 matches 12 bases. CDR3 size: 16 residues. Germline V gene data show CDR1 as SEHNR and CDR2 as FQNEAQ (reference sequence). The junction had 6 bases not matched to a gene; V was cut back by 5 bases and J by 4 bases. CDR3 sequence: CASSPGLAGTYNEQFF. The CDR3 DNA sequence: TGTGCCAGCAGCCCCGGACTAGCGGGAACGTACAATGAGCAGTTCTTC.

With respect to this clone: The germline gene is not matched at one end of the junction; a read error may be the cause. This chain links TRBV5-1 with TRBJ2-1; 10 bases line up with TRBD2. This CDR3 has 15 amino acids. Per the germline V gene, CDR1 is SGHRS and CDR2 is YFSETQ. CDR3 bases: TGCGCCAGCAGCCGGACTAGCGGAGAGTACAGTGAGCAGTTCTTC. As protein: CASSRTSGEYSEQFF. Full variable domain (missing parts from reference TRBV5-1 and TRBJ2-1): KAGVTQTPRYLIKTRGQQVTLSCSPISGHRSVSWYQQTPGQGLQFLFEYFSETQRNKGNFPGRFSGRQFSNSRSEMNVSTLELGDSALYLCASSRTSGEYSEQFFGPGTRLTVL.